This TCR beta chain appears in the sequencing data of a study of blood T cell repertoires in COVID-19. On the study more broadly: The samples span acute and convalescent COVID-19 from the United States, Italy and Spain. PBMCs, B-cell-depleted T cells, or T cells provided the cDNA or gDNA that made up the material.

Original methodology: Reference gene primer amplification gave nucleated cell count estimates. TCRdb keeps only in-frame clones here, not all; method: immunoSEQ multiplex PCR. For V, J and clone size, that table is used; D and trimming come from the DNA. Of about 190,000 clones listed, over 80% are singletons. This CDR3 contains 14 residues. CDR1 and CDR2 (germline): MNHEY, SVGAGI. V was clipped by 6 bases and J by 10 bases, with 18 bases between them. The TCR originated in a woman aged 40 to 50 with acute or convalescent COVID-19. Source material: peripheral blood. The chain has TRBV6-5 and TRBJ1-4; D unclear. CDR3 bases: TGTGCCAGCAGACCCCTAGCCCTCGTAGCAAAACTGTTTTTT. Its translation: CASRPLALVAKLFF.